This is a list of T cell receptor beta chains from one sample in a study of OX40 agonist ivuxolimab in advanced cancers. Data came from immunoSEQ multiplex PCR; TCRdb stores just in-frame clones and leaves some out. The data show about 82,000 clones, approximately 85% seen once. The source was CD4+ or CD8+ T cells sorted from blood, collected in a trial of the OX40 agonist ivuxolimab. The receptor source for this set is an adult with an advanced solid tumor such as melanoma, head and neck, liver or kidney cancer. CDR3s include the opening cysteine and the closing phenylalanine or tryptophan. A D gene is named only where the DNA matches it firmly. Clone size appears in some rows only: once, few, many, or a class for an expanded clone.

d_call j_call v_call clone_size cdr3_nt cdr3_aa
TRBD2 TRBJ2-3 TRBV30 - TGTGCCTGGAGTAAAGGACTAGCGGGGGGGCAGGATACGCAGTATTTT CAWSKGLAGGQDTQYF
TRBD2 TRBJ2-4 TRBV11-3 - TGTGCCAGCAGCCCGAGAGCGGGGGCCCTAAACATTCAGTACTTC CASSPRAGALNIQYF
- TRBJ1-2 TRBV28 few TGTGCCAGCAGTATCTCGGGACGGAACTATGGCTACACCTTC CASSISGRNYGYTF
- TRBJ2-3 TRBV19 - TGTGCCAGTAAGCCCTTACAAGGCGGGACAGTCACAGATACGCAGTATTTT CASKPLQGGTVTDTQYF
- TRBJ2-3 TRBV11-2 - TGTGCCAGCAGCTTAGTGCCGGACAGTAGCACAGATACGCAGTATTTT CASSLVPDSSTDTQYF
- TRBJ1-1 TRBV19 - TGTGCCAGTAGCCCGGGGCAAAAGAACACTGAAGCTTTCTTT CASSPGQKNTEAFF
- TRBJ2-7 TRBV5-1 - TGCGCCAGCAGCCTGCCCGGGATTAGCTCCTACGAGCAGTACTTC CASSLPGISSYEQYF
- TRBJ2-7 TRBV10-3 - TGTGCCATCAGTGAAGGTCTGGACAACTCCTACGAGCAGTACTTC CAISEGLDNSYEQYF
TRBD2 TRBJ2-5 TRBV7-2 - TGTGCCAGCAGCTTCGTGGCGGGGGGGAACCAAGAGACCCAGTACTTC CASSFVAGGNQETQYF
TRBD2 TRBJ2-6 TRBV4-2 - TGTGCCAGCAGCCCCCAATGGGGGGGTTCCTCTGGGGCCAACGTCCTGACTTTC CASSPQWGGSSGANVLTF
- TRBJ1-4 TRBV2 - TGTGCCAGCCAAAAAGGGGGAAGTCACGAAAAACTGTTTTTT CASQKGGSHEKLFF
TRBD2 TRBJ2-3 TRBV7-3 - TGTGCCTCCCAACTAGCGGGGGGCACAGATACGCAGTATTTT CASQLAGGTDTQYF
TRBD1 TRBJ1-5 TRBV10-2 - TGCGCCAGCAGCGATCACATCCGGGACAGGAATCAGCCCCAGCATTTT CASSDHIRDRNQPQHF
- TRBJ1-5 TRBV7-9 - TGTGCCAGCAGCTCAAATAGGGACAATAGCAATCAGCCCCAGCATTTT CASSSNRDNSNQPQHF
- TRBJ1-1 TRBV5-6 - TGTGCCAGCAGCTTGGCCAAGGTTACTCCTGAAGCTTTCTTT CASSLAKVTPEAFF
TRBD1 TRBJ1-4 TRBV29-1 - TGCAGCGTTGGACAGGGAGACGAAAAACTGTTTTTT CSVGQGDEKLFF
- TRBJ1-1 TRBV9 - TGTGCCAGCAGCCCGACCCTTAGCCCCCCCGGCGCTGAAGCTTTCTTT CASSPTLSPPGAEAFF
- TRBJ2-7 TRBV29-1 - TGCAGCGGATCCACAGGGTCCCACGAGCAGTACTTC CSGSTGSHEQYF
- TRBJ1-5 TRBV5-4 - TGTGCCAGCAGCATCGGGGGGCCCGGCAATCAGCCCCAGCATTTT CASSIGGPGNQPQHF
TRBD2 TRBJ2-3 TRBV2 - TGTGCCAGCAGTGGCCGAGCGGGGTCTGGGGATACGCAGTATTTT CASSGRAGSGDTQYF
- TRBJ2-5 TRBV25-1 once TGTGCCAGCAGCCTCTGGAGCCGAGGAGCAATCGAGACCCAGTACTTC CASSLWSRGAIETQYF
- TRBJ2-7 TRBV10-3 - TGTGCCACCGCGGACAGTTCTTACGAGCAGTACTTC CATADSSYEQYF
TRBD1 TRBJ2-7 TRBV28 - TGTGCCAGCTCTGGGACAGGGAAAACCTACGAGCAGTACTTC CASSGTGKTYEQYF
- TRBJ2-5 TRBV19 - TGTGCCAGTAGCCCGACAGTTCAAGAGACCCAGTACTTC CASSPTVQETQYF
- TRBJ1-6 TRBV2 few TGTGCCAGCAGTGCCTCCCTATTCCCCCTCCACTTT CASSASLFPLHF
TRBD2 TRBJ2-1 TRBV29-1 - TGCAGCGTTGAGTACGGTAGCGGGGGCAATGAGCAGTTCTTC CSVEYGSGGNEQFF
- TRBJ2-1 TRBV5-1 - TGCGCCAGCAGCTTGGATGGTGCTCACAATGAGCAGTTCTTC CASSLDGAHNEQFF